This T cell receptor beta chain was found in a study of blood T cell repertoires in COVID-19. The CDR3 spans 14 residues. V gave up 5 bases and J gave up 5 bases; unmatched junction bases: 8. Germline CDR1 is PRHDT and CDR2 is FYEKMQ (reference sequence). This table comes from immunoSEQ multiplex PCR, and its TCRdb copy is limited to in-frame clones, with some not included. The sample lists hundreds of thousands of clones, 65% to 90% occurring once. The sequence derives from a man aged 45-65 years with COVID-19, enrolled during active disease. The chain combines TRBV13 with TRBJ2-7; 8 bases line up with TRBD1. Sequenced material: peripheral blood. This CDR3 reads CASSHRTGLDEQYF. The CDR3 coding sequence is TGTGCCAGCAGCCATAGGACAGGGCTAGACGAGCAGTACTTC. Together with reference TRBV13 and TRBJ2-7, the CDR3 gives the full variable domain: AAGVIQSPRHLIKEKRETATLKCYPIPRHDTVYWYQQGPGQDPQFLISFYEKMQSDKGSIPDRFSAQQFSDYHSELNMSSLELGDSALYFCASSHRTGLDEQYFGPGTRLTVT.